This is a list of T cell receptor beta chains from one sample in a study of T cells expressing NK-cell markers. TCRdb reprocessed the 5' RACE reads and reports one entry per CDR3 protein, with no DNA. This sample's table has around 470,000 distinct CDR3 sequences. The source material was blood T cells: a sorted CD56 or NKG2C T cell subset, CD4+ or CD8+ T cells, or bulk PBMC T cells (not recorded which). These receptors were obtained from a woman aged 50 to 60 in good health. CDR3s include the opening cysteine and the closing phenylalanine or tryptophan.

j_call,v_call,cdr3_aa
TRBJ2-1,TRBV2,CASSGGLAQYTIF
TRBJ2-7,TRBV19,CASRPTGAYEQYF
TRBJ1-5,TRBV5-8,CASSSSGTVNQPQHF
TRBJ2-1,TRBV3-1,CASSQGTRHNEQFF
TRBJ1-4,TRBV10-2,CASSAFGSLTNEKLFF
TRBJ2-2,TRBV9,CASSAGILGTGELFF
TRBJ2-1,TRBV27,CASSLFSGGAGVANEQFF
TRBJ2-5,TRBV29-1,CSVERIVQETQYF
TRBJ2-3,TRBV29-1,CSVGESEHTDTQYF
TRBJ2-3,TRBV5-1,CASIGSGSNTQYF
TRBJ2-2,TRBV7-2,CASSSSTGTGELFF
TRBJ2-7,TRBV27,CASSWLSGSDEQYF
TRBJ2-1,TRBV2,CASRREALLYNEQFF
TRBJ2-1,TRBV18,CASSHEQGATGREQFF
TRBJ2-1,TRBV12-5,CASGWAGDEEQFF
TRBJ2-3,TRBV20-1,CSARDLSGVGTDTQYF
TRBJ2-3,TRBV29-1,CSVKRGTSTQYF
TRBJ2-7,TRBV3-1,CASSQTGGHYEQYF
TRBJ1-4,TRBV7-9,CASRLGTGRTGEKLFF
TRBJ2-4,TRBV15,CATSGGGSPKNIQYF
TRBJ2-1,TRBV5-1,CASSPRESSYNEQFF
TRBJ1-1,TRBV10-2,CASSGQVYTEAFF
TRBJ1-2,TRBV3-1,CASSQKRAGIDGYTF
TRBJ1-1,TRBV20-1,CSAVTQGYTEAFF